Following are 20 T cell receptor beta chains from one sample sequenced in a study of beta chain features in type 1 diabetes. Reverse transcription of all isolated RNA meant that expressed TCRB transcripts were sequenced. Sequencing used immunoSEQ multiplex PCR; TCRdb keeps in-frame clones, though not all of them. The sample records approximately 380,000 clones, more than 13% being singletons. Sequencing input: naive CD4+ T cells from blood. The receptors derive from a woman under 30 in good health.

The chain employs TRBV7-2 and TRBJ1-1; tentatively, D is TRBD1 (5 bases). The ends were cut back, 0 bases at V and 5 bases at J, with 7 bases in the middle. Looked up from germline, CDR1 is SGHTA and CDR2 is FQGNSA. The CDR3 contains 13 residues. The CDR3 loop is CASSLAQGTEAFF. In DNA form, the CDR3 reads TGTGCCAGCAGCTTAGCCCAGGGAACTGAAGCTTTCTTT.

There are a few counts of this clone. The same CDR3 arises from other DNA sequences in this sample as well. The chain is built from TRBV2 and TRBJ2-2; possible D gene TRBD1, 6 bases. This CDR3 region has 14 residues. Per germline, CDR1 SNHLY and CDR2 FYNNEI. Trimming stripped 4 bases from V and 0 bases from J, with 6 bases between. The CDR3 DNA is TGTGCCAGCAGTGGGACAGCGAACACCGGGGAGCTGTTTTTT. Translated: CASSGTANTGELFF.

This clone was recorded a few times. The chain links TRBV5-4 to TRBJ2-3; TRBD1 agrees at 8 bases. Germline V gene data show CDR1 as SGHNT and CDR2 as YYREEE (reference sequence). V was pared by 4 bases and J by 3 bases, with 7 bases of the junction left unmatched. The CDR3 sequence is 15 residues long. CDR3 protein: CASSPTGVRTDTQYF. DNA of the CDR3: TGTGCCAGCAGCCCGACAGGGGTGAGGACAGATACGCAGTATTTT.

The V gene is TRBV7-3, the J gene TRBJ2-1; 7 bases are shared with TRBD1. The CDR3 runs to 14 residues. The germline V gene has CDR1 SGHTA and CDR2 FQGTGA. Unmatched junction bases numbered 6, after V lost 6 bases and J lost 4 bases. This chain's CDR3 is CASRLGGAYNEQFF. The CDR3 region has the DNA TGTGCCAGCAGGCTAGGGGGCGCGTACAATGAGCAGTTCTTC. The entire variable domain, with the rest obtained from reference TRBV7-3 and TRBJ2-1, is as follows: GAGVSQTPSNKVTEKGKYVELRCDPISGHTALYWYRQSLGQGPEFLIYFQGTGAADDSGLPNDRFFAVRPEGSVSTLKIQRTERGDSAVYLCASRLGGAYNEQFFGPGTRLTVL.

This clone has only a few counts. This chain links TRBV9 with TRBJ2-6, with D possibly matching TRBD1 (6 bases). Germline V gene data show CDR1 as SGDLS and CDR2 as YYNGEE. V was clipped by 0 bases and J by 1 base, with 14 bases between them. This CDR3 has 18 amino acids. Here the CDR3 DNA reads TGTGCCAGCAGCGTAGGTCAGGGGAGTCTATCTGGGGCCAACGTCCTGACTTTC. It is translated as CASSVGQGSLSGANVLTF.

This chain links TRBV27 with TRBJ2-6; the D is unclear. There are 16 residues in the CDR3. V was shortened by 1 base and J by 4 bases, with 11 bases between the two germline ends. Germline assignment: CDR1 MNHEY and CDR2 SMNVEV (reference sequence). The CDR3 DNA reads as TGTGCCAGCAGTTTATGGTGGGCAGCCGGGGCCAACGTCCTGACTTTC. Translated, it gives CASSLWWAAGANVLTF. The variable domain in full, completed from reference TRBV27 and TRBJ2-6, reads EAQVTQNPRYLITVTGKKLTVTCSQNMNHEYMSWYRQDPGLGLRQIYYSMNVEVTDKGDVPEGYKVSRKEKRNFPLILESPSPNQTSLYFCASSLWWAAGANVLTFGAGSRLTVL.

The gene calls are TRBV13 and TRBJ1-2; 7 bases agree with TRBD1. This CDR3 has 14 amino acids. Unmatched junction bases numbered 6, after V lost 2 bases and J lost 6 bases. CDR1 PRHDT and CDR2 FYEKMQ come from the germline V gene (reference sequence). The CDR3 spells CASSLFRTGDGYTF. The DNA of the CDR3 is TGTGCCAGCAGCTTATTTCGTACAGGGGATGGCTACACCTTC.

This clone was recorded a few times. In nucleotides, the CDR3 is TGTGCCAGCTCCCCTCCCGGACAGGTCAAAAACATTCAGTACTTC. It codes for CASSPPGQVKNIQYF. This sequence joins TRBV18 and TRBJ2-4; 7 bases align to TRBD1. This CDR3 has 15 residues. V shed 6 bases, J shed 3 bases, and the junction held 8 bases outside the gene matches. Germline CDR1 is KGHSH and CDR2 is LQKENI.

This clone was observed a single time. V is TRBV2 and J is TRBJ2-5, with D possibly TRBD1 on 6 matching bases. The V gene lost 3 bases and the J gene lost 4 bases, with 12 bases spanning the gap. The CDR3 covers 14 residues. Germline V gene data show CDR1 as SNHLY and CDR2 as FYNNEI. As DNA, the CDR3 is TGTGCCAGCAGTGATTCTATCAGGGGAGAGACCCAGTACTTC. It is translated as CASSDSIRGETQYF.

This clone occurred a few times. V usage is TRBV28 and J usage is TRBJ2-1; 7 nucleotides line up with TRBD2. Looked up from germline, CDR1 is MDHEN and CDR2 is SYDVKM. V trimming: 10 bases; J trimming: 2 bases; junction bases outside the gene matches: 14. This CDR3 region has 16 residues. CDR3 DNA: TGTGCCACCCGGCGGAGCGGGAACGCAGCCTACAATGAGCAGTTCTTC. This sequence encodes CATRRSGNAAYNEQFF.

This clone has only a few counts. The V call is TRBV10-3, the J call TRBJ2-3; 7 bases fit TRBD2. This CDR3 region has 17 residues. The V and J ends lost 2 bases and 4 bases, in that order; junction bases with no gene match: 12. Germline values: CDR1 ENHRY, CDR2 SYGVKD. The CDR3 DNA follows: TGTGCCATCAGTGAGAATGTCGGCGGGAGAGGGGCAGATACGCAGTATTTT. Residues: CAISENVGGRGADTQYF.

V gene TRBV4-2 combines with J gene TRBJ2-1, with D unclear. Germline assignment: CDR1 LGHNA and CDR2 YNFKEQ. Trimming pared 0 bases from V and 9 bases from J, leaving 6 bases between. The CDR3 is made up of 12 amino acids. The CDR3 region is CASSQEPGEQFF. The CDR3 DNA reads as TGTGCCAGCAGCCAAGAGCCGGGTGAGCAGTTCTTC.

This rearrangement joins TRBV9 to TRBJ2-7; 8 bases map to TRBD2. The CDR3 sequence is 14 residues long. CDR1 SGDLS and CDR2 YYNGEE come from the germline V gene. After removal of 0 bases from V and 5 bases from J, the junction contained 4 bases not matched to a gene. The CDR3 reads CASSVGGRIDEQYF. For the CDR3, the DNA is TGTGCCAGCAGCGTAGGCGGGAGGATCGACGAGCAGTACTTC.

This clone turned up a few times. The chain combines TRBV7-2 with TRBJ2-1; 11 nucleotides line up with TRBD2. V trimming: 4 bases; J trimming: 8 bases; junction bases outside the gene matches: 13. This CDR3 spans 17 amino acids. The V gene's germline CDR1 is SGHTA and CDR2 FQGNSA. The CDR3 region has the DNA TGTGCCAGCAGCTCAGCCCACGGGACTAGCGGAGCCGATGAGCAGTTCTTC. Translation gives CASSSAHGTSGADEQFF.

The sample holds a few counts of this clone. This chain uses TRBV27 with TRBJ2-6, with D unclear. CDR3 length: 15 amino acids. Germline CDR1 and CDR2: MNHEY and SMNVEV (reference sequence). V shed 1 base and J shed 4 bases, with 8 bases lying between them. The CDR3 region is CASSLYTTGANVLTF. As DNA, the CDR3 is TGTGCCAGCAGTTTATATACTACCGGGGCCAACGTCCTGACTTTC. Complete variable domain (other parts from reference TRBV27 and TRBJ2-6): EAQVTQNPRYLITVTGKKLTVTCSQNMNHEYMSWYRQDPGLGLRQIYYSMNVEVTDKGDVPEGYKVSRKEKRNFPLILESPSPNQTSLYFCASSLYTTGANVLTFGAGSRLTVL.

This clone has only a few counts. CDR3 bases: TGCGCCAGCAGCGGGGTAGCGGGAGGAAACAATGAGCAGTTCTTC. It translates to CASSGVAGGNNEQFF. V is TRBV5-1 and J is TRBJ2-1; 10 nucleotides align to TRBD2. The CDR3 loop spans 15 amino acids. V gave up 4 bases and J gave up 5 bases; unmatched junction bases: 6. CDR1 and CDR2 from the germline V gene are SGHRS and YFSETQ.

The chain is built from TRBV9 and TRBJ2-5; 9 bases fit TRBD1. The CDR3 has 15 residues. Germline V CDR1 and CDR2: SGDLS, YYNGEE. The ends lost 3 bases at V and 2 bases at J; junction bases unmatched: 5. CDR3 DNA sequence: TGTGCCAGCAGCGATGGACAGGGGAATCAAGAGACCCAGTACTTC. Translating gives CASSDGQGNQETQYF.

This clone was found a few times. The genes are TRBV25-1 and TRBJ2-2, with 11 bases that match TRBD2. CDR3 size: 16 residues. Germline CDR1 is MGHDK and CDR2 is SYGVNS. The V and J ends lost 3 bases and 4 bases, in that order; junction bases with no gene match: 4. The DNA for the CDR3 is TGTGCCAGCAGTGACACGACTAGCGGGATCACCGGGGAGCTGTTTTTT. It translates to CASSDTTSGITGELFF. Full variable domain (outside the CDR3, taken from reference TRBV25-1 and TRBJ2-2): EADIYQTPRYLVIGTGKKITLECSQTMGHDKMYWYQQDPGMELHLIHYSYGVNSTEKGDLSSESTVSRIRTEHFPLTLESARPSHTSQYLCASSDTTSGITGELFFGEGSRLTVL.

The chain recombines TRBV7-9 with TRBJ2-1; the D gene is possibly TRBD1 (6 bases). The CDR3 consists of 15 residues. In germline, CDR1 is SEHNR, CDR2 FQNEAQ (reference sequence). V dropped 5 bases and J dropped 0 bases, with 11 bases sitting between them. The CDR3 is CASSPQGSSYNEQFF. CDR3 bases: TGTGCCAGCAGCCCCCAGGGGAGCTCCTACAATGAGCAGTTCTTC. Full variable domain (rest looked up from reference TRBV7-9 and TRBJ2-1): DTGVSQNPRHKITKRGQNVTFRCDPISEHNRLYWYRQTLGQGPEFLTYFQNEAQLEKSRLLSDRFSAERPKGSFSTLEIQRTEQGDSAMYLCASSPQGSSYNEQFFGPGTRLTVL.

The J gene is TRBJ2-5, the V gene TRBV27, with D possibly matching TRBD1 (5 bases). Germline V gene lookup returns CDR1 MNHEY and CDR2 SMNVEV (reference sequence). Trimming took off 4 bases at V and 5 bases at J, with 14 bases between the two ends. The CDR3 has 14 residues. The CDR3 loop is CASSSPQGAETQYF. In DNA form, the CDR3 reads TGTGCCAGCAGTTCCCCCCAAGGGGCTGAGACCCAGTACTTC.